These T cell receptor beta chains were read from a single sample in a study of response to subunit inactivated influenza vaccine. TCRdb reprocessed the RT-PCR reads via MiXCR and lists one record per CDR3 protein. The top ten hold around 12% of the sample, which has 430,000 or so distinct CDR3 sequences, around 9.9% seen once. This material consisted of PBMCs from blood, taken 45 days after vaccination. All receptors come from a man in his forties or fifties who received an inactivated influenza vaccine. CDR3s include the opening cysteine and the closing phenylalanine or tryptophan. D genes are given only for firm matches. Some rows have no size entry. The others give once, few or many, or a class for an expanded clone.

j_call | clone_size | d_call | v_call | cdr3_aa | cdr3_nt
TRBJ1-5 | few | - | TRBV5-6 | CASSSSGRGHQPQHF | TGTGCCAGCAGCTCATCGGGACGGGGCCATCAGCCCCAGCATTTT
TRBJ2-5 | - | TRBD2 | TRBV20-1 | CSASLTGGSETQYF | TGCAGTGCTAGTCTGACGGGAGGAAGCGAGACCCAGTACTTC
TRBJ2-5 | few | - | TRBV13 | CASSFYREQETQYF | TGTGCCAGCAGCTTCTACAGGGAACAAGAGACCCAGTACTTC
TRBJ1-2 | few | - | TRBV2 | CASSETKWEGGYTF | TGTGCCAGCAGTGAAACTAAATGGGAAGGAGGCTACACCTTC
TRBJ2-5 | - | - | TRBV10-2 | CASSESLGLMQETQYF | TGCGCCAGCAGTGAGTCTCTTGGGCTTATGCAAGAGACCCAGTACTTC
TRBJ2-2 | few | - | TRBV7-3 | CASSWGPERAGELFF | TGTGCCAGCAGCTGGGGCCCCGAACGGGCCGGGGAGCTGTTTTTT
TRBJ2-3 | many | - | TRBV5-1 | CASSLRPSGVADTQYF | TGCGCCAGCAGCTTACGCCCAAGTGGAGTGGCAGATACGCAGTATTTT
TRBJ2-5 | - | TRBD2 | TRBV20-1 | CSARVGLAGSQETQYF | TGCAGTGCTAGGGTAGGACTAGCGGGGTCCCAAGAGACCCAGTACTTC
TRBJ1-1 | few | - | TRBV28 | CASSLLTLRWNTEAFF | TGTGCCAGCAGCCTACTAACCCTTAGATGGAACACTGAAGCTTTCTTT
TRBJ2-3 | - | TRBD1 | TRBV29-1 | CSVVTGGMTDTQYF | TGCAGCGTAGTGACAGGGGGGATGACAGATACGCAGTATTTT
TRBJ2-1 | - | TRBD2 | TRBV5-1 | CASSLDSGSGNEQFF | TGCGCCAGCAGCTTGGACAGCGGGAGCGGTAATGAGCAGTTCTTC
TRBJ2-2 | - | TRBD2 | TRBV20-1 | CSARIAGGNTGELFF | TGCAGTGCTAGAATCGCGGGGGGGAACACCGGGGAGCTGTTTTTT
TRBJ1-2 | - | - | TRBV19 | CASSIAPNYGYTF | TGTGCCAGTAGTATAGCACCCAACTATGGCTACACCTTC
TRBJ2-1 | - | - | TRBV6-2/TRBV6-3 | CASSYYGGPGEQFF | TGTGCCAGCAGTTATTACGGGGGGCCGGGTGAGCAGTTCTTC
TRBJ2-3 | - | TRBD1 | TRBV7-2 | CASSLAGLTGVYTDTQYF | TGTGCCAGCAGCTTGGCGGGGTTGACAGGGGTCTACACAGATACGCAGTATTTT
TRBJ2-2 | - | - | TRBV4-3 | CASSQVLLTGELFF | TGCGCCAGCAGCCAAGTACTACTCACCGGGGAGCTGTTTTTT
TRBJ2-7 | - | TRBD1 | TRBV6-5 | CASSSGGTGVHEQYF | TGTGCCAGCAGTTCGGGGGGGACAGGGGTGCACGAGCAGTACTTC
TRBJ2-2 | - | TRBD2 | TRBV2 | CASSVSSGVTGELFF | TGTGCCAGCAGTGTATCTAGCGGGGTCACCGGGGAGCTGTTTTTT
TRBJ2-3 | - | TRBD2 | TRBV20-1 | CSARGLAGGGTDTQYF | TGCAGTGCTAGAGGCCTAGCGGGAGGTGGAACAGATACGCAGTATTTT
TRBJ2-2 | - | - | TRBV4-2 | CASSQVGESNTGELFF | TGTGCCAGCAGCCAAGTAGGGGAATCCAACACCGGGGAGCTGTTTTTT
TRBJ2-1 | few | TRBD2 | TRBV7-9 | CASSYGLAGGPTNEQFF | TGTGCCAGCAGCTACGGACTAGCGGGAGGGCCGACGAATGAGCAGTTCTTC
TRBJ2-2 | - | - | TRBV10-3 | CATHNGPDTGELFF | TGTGCCACCCATAATGGTCCCGACACCGGGGAGCTGTTTTTT
TRBJ1-4 | few | TRBD1 | TRBV5-1 | CASSGITGGDEKLFF | TGCGCCAGCAGCGGGATTACAGGGGGCGATGAAAAACTGTTTTTT
TRBJ2-3 | few | TRBD2 | TRBV11-2 | CASSLEGTSVYF | TGTGCCAGCAGCTTAGAGGGGACTAGCGTTTATTTT
TRBJ1-5 | few | - | TRBV6-1 | CASSESRNYQPQHF | TGTGCCAGCAGTGAATCACGGAACTATCAGCCCCAGCATTTT
TRBJ2-1 | - | - | TRBV2 | CASSEDRASYNEQFF | TGTGCCAGCAGTGAAGACAGGGCTAGCTACAATGAGCAGTTCTTC
TRBJ1-1 | many | TRBD1 | TRBV5-1 | CASSLGQGGTEAFF | TGCGCCAGCAGCTTGGGACAGGGAGGCACTGAAGCTTTCTTT
TRBJ1-5 | few | TRBD1 | TRBV29-1 | CSVATGTGYNQPQHF | TGCAGCGTAGCAACCGGGACAGGTTACAATCAGCCCCAGCATTTT
TRBJ2-5 | - | TRBD2 | TRBV27 | CASSSPGLAGGFGTQYF | TGTGCCAGCAGTTCACCGGGACTAGCGGGAGGTTTTGGGACCCAGTACTTC
TRBJ2-5 | many | - | TRBV6-2/TRBV6-3 | CASTRGETQYF | TGTGCCAGCACCCGAGGAGAGACCCAGTACTTC
TRBJ2-3 | - | - | TRBV6-2/TRBV6-3 | CASRLTDTDTQYF | TGTGCCAGCAGACTGACAGACACAGATACGCAGTATTTT
TRBJ2-7 | many | TRBD2 | TRBV4-3 | CASSPETSGGVYEQYF | TGCGCCAGCAGCCCGGAGACTAGCGGGGGAGTCTACGAGCAGTACTTC
TRBJ1-2 | - | - | TRBV20-1 | CSASFQGKRDGYTF | TGCAGTGCTAGCTTTCAGGGCAAGCGGGATGGCTACACCTTC
TRBJ2-2 | - | TRBD2 | TRBV20-1 | CSARMGLAANTGELFF | TGCAGTGCTAGGATGGGACTAGCAGCGAACACCGGGGAGCTGTTTTTT
TRBJ2-3 | many | TRBD2 | TRBV4-2 | CASSQGASGGSPDTQYF | TGTGCCAGCAGCCAGGGAGCTAGCGGGGGTTCCCCAGATACGCAGTATTTT
TRBJ1-4 | few | - | TRBV10-3 | CAISESGRLSEKLFF | TGTGCCATCAGTGAGTCGGGGCGTCTGAGTGAAAAACTGTTTTTT
TRBJ1-1 | - | TRBD1 | TRBV7-8 | CASSLQGGVNTEAFF | TGTGCCAGCAGCTTACAGGGGGGAGTGAACACTGAAGCTTTCTTT
TRBJ1-2 | - | - | TRBV4-3 | CASSRNGPLGGYTF | TGCGCCAGCAGCCGAAACGGTCCCCTTGGTGGCTACACCTTC
TRBJ2-1 | many | TRBD2 | TRBV11-1 | CASSSKGLAGPVSYNEQFF | TGTGCCAGCAGCTCAAAGGGACTAGCGGGCCCCGTCTCCTACAATGAGCAGTTCTTC
TRBJ1-1 | few | TRBD1 | TRBV7-2 | CASSTGQGLNTEAFF | TGTGCCAGCAGCACGGGACAGGGATTGAACACTGAAGCTTTCTTT
TRBJ1-2 | - | TRBD1 | TRBV11-2 | CASSSGPGTATYGYTF | TGTGCCAGCAGCTCGGGGCCCGGGACAGCTACTTATGGCTACACCTTC
TRBJ2-7 | many | - | TRBV10-3 | CATARDAEQYF | TGTGCCACCGCCAGGGACGCCGAGCAGTACTTC
TRBJ1-6 | - | - | TRBV6-1 | CASSPLGNSPLHF | TGTGCCAGCAGTCCCCTTGGTAATTCACCCCTCCACTTT
TRBJ1-6 | many | - | TRBV20-1 | CSARSRTGHNSPLHF | TGCAGTGCTAGGTCAAGGACTGGTCATAATTCACCCCTCCACTTT
TRBJ2-5 | - | - | TRBV7-8 | CASSPSARGETQYF | TGTGCCAGCAGCCCATCCGCTAGGGGAGAGACCCAGTACTTC
TRBJ2-1 | - | TRBD2 | TRBV7-8 | CASKRLAGGSYNEQFF | TGTGCCAGCAAAAGACTAGCGGGAGGGTCCTACAATGAGCAGTTCTTC
TRBJ2-4 | few | - | TRBV2 | CASSKGVSIQYF | TGTGCCAGCAGTAAAGGGGTTAGCATTCAGTACTTC
TRBJ2-7 | few | - | TRBV28 | CASSFLPGHAVQYF | TGTGCCAGCAGTTTCCTCCCGGGACACGCGGTGCAGTACTTC
TRBJ2-3 | - | TRBD2 | TRBV5-5 | CASSLVGTSVSDTQYF | TGTGCCAGCAGCTTGGTGGGGACTAGCGTCTCAGATACGCAGTATTTT
TRBJ2-5 | - | TRBD1 | TRBV6-5 | CASSFRTGGGWETQYF | TGTGCCAGCAGTTTTCGGACAGGGGGCGGCTGGGAGACCCAGTACTTC
TRBJ1-1 | many | - | TRBV29-1 | CSVRRGENTEAFF | TGCAGCGTGCGGAGGGGCGAGAACACTGAAGCTTTCTTT
TRBJ2-4 | - | - | TRBV4-2 | CASSQGQAGEGGNIQYF | TGTGCCAGCAGCCAAGGACAGGCAGGGGAAGGAGGAAACATTCAGTACTTC
TRBJ2-1 | - | TRBD2 | TRBV9 | CASSVVGGGPNEQFF | TGTGCCAGCAGCGTAGTCGGGGGAGGGCCGAATGAGCAGTTCTTC
TRBJ2-5 | few | - | TRBV4-2 | CASSQRDRDSGETQYF | TGTGCCAGCAGCCAAAGAGACCGGGACAGCGGGGAGACCCAGTACTTC
TRBJ1-1 | few | - | TRBV7-2 | CASSQVAGTMSTEAFF | TGTGCCAGCAGCCAAGTCGCCGGGACAATGAGCACTGAAGCTTTCTTT